This TCR beta chain is drawn from a study of OX40 agonist ivuxolimab in advanced cancers. V lost 4 bases and J 10 bases, leaving 13 bases between the germline ends. The CDR3 length is 12 residues. Germline CDR1 reads LGHNT; CDR2 reads FRNRAP. Profiled with immunoSEQ multiplex PCR; TCRdb holds only in-frame clones, not every one. This sample has roughly 53,000 clones, with roughly nine tenths found just once. This TCR was recovered from an adult with an advanced solid tumor such as melanoma, head and neck, liver or kidney cancer. Material: CD4+ or CD8+ T cells sorted from blood, obtained in a trial of the OX40 agonist ivuxolimab. The chain carries TRBV12-5 and TRBJ1-1, with D tentatively TRBD1 (6 bases). CDR3 residues: CASGSRQVRAFF. The CDR3 DNA reads as TGTGCTAGTGGTTCCCGACAGGTTCGAGCTTTCTTT.